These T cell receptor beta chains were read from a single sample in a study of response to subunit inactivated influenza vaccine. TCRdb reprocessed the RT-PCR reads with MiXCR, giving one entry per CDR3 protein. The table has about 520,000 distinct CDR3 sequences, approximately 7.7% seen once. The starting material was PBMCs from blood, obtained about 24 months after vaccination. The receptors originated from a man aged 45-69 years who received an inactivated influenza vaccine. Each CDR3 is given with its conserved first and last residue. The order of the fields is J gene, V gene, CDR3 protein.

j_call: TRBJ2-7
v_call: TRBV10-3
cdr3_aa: CAISAWDRGSNEQYF

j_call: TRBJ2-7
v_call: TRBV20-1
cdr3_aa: CSARDNAGIGEQYF

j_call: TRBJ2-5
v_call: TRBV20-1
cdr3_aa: CSARGRGETQYF

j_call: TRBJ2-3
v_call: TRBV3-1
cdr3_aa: CASSQSTADTQYF

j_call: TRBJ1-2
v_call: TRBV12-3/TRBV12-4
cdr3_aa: CASSLSPGTGYGYTF

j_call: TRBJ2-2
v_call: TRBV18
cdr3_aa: CASSHNANTGELFF

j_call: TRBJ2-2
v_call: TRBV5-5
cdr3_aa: CASSLYGHLNTGELFF

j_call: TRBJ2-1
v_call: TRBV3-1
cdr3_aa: CASSQQGWWNEQFF

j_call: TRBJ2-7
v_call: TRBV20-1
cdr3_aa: CSANLYSKFAYEQYF

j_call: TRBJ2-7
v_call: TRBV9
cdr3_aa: CASSVGGPGEQYF

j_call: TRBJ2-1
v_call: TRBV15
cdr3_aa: CATSRAPGGNEQFF

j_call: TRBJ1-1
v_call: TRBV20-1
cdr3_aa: CSARDFRSSTEAFF

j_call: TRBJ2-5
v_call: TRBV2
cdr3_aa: CASSVLGETQYF

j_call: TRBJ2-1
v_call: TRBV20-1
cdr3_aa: CSLTRGARSNEQFF

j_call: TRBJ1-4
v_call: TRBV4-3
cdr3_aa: CASRSEGSNEKLFF

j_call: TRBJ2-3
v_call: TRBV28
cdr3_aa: CASSYLAGGDTQYF

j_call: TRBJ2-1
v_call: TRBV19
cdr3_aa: CASSIDVAGGDWSYNEQFF

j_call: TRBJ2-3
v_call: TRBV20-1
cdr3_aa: CSARVSGSLDTQYF

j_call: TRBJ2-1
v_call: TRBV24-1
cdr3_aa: CATSDFPQGSNEQFF

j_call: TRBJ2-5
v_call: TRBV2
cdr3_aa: CASSEYPSLPQYF

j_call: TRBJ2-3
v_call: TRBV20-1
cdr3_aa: CSASRSSGTDTQYF

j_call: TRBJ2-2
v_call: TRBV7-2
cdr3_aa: CASSRGGHGELFF

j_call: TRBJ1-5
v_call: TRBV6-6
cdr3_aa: CASRIDSNQPQHF

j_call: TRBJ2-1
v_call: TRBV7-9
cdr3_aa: CASSPGLAGEYDNEQFF

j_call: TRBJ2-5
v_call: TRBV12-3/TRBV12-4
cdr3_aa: CASSSGPTGQTQYF

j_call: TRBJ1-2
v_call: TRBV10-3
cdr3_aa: CAISDTGKVAGYTF

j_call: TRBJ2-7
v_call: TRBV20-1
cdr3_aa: CSAPLAASYEQYF

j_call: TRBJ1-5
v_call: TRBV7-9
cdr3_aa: CASSFQNQPQHF

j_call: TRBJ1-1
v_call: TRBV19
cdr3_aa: CASSMGVGTEAFF

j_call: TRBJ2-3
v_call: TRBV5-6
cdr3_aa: CASSLGQGPDTQYF

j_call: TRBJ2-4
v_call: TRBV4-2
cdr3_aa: CASSQDQAGAKNIQYF

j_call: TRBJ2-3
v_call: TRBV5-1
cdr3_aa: CASSSMGGRTDTQYF

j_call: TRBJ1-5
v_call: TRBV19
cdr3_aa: CASKNRGRDQPQHF

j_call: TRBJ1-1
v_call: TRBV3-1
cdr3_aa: CASSQDQSTEAFF

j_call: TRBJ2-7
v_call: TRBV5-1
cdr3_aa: CASSVVGASSYEQYF

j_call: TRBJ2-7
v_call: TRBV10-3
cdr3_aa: CATGTSGSASSYEQYF

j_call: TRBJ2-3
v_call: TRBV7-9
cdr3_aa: CASSLQLGQRTDTQYF

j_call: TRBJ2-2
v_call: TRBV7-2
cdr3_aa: CASSFRTGDVPGELFF

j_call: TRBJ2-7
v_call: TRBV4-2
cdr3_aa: CASSQDFGRDRGYF

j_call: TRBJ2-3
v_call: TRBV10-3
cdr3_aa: CARRAGGADTQYF

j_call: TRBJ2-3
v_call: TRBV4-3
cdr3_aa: CASSPSGGGADTQYF

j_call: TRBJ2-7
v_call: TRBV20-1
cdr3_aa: CSTKLAGVSYEQYF

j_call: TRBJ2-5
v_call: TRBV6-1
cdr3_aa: CASSMGQLETQYF

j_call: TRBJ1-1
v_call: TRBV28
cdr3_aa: CASRPLQGTTEAFF

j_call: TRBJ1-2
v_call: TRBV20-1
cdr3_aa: CSASRRGGGYGYTF

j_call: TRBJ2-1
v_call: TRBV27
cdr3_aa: CASSFQVLRGEQFF

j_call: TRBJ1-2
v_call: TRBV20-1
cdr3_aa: CSAIPGTATNGYTF

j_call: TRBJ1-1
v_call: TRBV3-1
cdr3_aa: CASSSIQGTEAFF

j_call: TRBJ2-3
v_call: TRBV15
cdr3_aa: CATSSSIGLARSADTQYF

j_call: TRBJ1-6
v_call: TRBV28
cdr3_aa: CASSSRGSYNSPLHF

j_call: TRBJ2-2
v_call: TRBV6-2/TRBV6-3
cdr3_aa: CASSSHQARTGELFF

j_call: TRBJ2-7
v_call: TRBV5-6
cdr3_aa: CASSWERYEQYF

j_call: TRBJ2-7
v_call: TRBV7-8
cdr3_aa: CASSSRMEVPYEQYF

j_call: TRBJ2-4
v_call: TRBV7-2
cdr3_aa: CASSLAWGIRTDIQYF

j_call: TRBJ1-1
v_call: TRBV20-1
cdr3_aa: CSARDFRNTEAFF